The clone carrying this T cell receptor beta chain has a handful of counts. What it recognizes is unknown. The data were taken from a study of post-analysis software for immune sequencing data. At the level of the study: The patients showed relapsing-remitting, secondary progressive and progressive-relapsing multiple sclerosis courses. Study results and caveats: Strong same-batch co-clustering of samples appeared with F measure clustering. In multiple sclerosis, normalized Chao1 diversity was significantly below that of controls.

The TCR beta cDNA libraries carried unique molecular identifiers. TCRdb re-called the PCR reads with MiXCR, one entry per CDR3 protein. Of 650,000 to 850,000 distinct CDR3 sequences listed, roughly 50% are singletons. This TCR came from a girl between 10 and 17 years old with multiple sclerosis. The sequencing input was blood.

The CDR3 loop reads CASSYSPGLNTEAFF. The DNA of the CDR3 is TGTGCCAGCAGTTACTCTCCGGGTTTGAACACTGAAGCTTTCTTT. V is TRBV6-5 and J is TRBJ1-1; D not resolved. V lost 0 bases and J 0 bases, leaving 8 bases between the germline ends. This CDR3 has 15 amino acids. Germline-derived CDR1 and CDR2 are MNHEY and SVGAGI.